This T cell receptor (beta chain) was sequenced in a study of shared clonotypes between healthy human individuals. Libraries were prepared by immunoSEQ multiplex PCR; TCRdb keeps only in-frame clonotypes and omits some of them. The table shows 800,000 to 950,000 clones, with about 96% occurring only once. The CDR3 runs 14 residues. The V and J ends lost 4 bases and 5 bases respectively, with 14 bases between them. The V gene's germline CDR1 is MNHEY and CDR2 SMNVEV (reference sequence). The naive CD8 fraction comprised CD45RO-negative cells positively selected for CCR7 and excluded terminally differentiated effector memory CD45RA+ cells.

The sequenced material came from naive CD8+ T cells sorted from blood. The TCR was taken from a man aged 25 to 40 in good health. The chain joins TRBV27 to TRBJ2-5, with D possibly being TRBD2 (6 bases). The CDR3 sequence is CASSYGGSGETQYF. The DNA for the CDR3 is TGTGCCAGCAGTTATGGGGGGAGCGGGGAGACCCAGTACTTC.